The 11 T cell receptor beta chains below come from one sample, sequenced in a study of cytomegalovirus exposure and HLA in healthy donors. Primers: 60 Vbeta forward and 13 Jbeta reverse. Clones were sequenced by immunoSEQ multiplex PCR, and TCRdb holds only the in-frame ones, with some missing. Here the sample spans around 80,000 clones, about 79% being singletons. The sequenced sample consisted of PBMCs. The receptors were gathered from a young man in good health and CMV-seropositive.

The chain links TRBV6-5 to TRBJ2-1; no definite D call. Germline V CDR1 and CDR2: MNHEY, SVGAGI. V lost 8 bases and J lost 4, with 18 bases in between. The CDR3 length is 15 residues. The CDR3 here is CASRRAPILYNEQFF. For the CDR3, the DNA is TGTGCCAGCCGGAGAGCCCCCATATTGTACAATGAGCAGTTCTTC.

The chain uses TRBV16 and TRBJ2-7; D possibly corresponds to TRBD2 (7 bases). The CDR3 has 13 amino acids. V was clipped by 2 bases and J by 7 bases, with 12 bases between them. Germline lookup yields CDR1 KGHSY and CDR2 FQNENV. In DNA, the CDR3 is TGTGCCAGCAGCCAAACGAGGGGGGGAGAGCAGTACTTC. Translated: CASSQTRGGEQYF.

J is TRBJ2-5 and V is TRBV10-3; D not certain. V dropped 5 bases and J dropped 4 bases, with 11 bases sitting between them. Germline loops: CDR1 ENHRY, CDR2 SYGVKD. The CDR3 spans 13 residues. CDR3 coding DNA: TGTGCCATCAGTAGTACCGGTGGAGAGACCCAGTACTTC. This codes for CAISSTGGETQYF.

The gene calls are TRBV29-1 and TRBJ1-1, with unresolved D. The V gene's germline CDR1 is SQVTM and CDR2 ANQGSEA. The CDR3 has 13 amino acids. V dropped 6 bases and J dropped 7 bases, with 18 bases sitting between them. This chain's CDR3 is CSVSLKVAGEAFF. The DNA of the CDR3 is TGCAGCGTCTCATTGAAGGTCGCAGGTGAAGCTTTCTTT.

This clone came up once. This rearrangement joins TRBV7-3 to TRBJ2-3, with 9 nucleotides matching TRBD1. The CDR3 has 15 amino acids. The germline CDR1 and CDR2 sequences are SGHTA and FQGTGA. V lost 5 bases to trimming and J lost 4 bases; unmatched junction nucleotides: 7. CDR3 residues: CASSHGTGNADTQYF. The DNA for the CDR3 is TGTGCCAGCAGCCACGGGACAGGGAACGCAGATACGCAGTATTTT.

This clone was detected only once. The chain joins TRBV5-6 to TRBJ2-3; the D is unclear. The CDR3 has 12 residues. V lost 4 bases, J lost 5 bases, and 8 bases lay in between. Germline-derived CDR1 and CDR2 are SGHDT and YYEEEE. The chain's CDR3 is CASSLTIDTQYF. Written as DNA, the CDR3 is TGTGCCAGCAGCCTAACGATAGATACGCAGTATTTT.

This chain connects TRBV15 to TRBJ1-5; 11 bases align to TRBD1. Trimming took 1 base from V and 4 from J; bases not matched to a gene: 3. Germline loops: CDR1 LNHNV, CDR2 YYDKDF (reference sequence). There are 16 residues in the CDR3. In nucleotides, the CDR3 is TGTGCCACCAGCAGAGGCGGGACAGGGGGGAATCAGCCCCAGCATTTT. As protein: CATSRGGTGGNQPQHF.

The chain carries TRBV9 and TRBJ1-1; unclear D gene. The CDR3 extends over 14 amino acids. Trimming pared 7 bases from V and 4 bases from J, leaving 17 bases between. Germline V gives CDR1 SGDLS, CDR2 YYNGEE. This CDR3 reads CASSREQDRTEAFF. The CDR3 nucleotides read TGTGCCAGCTCACGAGAGCAGGATCGCACTGAAGCTTTCTTT.

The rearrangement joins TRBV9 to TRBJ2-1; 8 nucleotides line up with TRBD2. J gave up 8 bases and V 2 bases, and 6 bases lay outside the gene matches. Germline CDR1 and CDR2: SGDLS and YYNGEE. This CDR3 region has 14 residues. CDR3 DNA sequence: TGTGCCAGCAGCGTTAGGCGGGAGGTCGATGAGCAGTTCTTC. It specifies CASSVRREVDEQFF. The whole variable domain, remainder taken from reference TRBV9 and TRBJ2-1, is DSGVTQTPKHLITATGQRVTLRCSPRSGDLSVYWYQQSLDQGLQFLIQYYNGEERAKGNILERFSAQQFPDLHSELNLSSLELGDSALYFCASSVRREVDEQFFGPGTRLTVL.

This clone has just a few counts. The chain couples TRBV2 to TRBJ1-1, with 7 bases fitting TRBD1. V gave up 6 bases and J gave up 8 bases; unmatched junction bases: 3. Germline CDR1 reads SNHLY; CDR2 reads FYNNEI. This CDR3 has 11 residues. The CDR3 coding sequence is TGTGCCAGCAGGAACAGGGGAGAAGCTTTCTTT. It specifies CASRNRGEAFF.

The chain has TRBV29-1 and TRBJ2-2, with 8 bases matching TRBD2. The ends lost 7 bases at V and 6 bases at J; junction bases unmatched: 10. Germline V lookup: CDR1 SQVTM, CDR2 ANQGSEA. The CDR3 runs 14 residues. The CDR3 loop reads CSAEGLAGPGELFF. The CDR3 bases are TGCAGCGCCGAGGGTCTAGCGGGCCCCGGGGAGCTGTTTTTT.